The sequence of this T cell receptor (delta chain) was determined in a study of γδ T cells in repeated Plasmodium falciparum infection. Points from the study as a whole: Waves of new clonotype selection appeared after repeated controlled infections in Vdelta2-negative, largely Vdelta1+, gammadelta T cells.

TCRdb re-called clones from the multiplex PCR reads via CATT. The sample holds tens of thousands of delta-chain clones, around 1.8% seen once. This clone has a count of ten or more. Its antigen is not identified. An end of the junction differs from the germline gene, which may be a read error. The same CDR3 is also encoded by other DNA sequences in this sample. Vgamma9/Vdelta2+ and Vdelta2-negative gammadelta T cells were flow-sorted from PBMC for bulk sequencing. This CDR3 comprises 21 residues. CDR1 TSWWSYY and CDR2 QGS come from the germline V gene. The chain is built from TRDV1 and TRDJ1; the match to TRDD3 covers 12 bases. The sample consisted of gamma-delta T cells from blood. The sequence was collected from a pool of human donors (malaria-infected and uninfected, not separated). CDR3 in DNA: TGTGCTCTTAGGGAACTAGCTGGGAGGGTGGTACTGGGGGATACCGCCGATAAACTCATCTTT. Amino acid sequence: CALRELAGRVVLGDTADKLIF.